The T cell receptor (beta chain) under discussion was sequenced for a study of PD-L1 blockade in urothelial cancer (dated by TCRdb to about 2017). Concerning the study at large: Therapy was started in 2014 for all patients, and atezolizumab 1,200 mg was administered intravenously every 3 weeks. Blood samples were analyzed at two time points: 3 weeks after treatment start (second dose) and 6 weeks after treatment start. About 85% of the 29 patients were males with bladder-origin urothelial cancer, and about 65% of the roughly 30 reported a prior smoking history. Blood samples gave a median of approximately 150,000 T cells and 80,000 or so unique TCRs, with a median clonality of around 0.08. Patients had an ECOG performance status of 0 or 1 and had received between 0 and 3 prior chemotherapy regimens. An exploratory multi-omic analysis was conducted of the somatic, immune and clinical correlates of response to PD-L1 blockade with atezolizumab in urothelial cancer. Progression-free survival longer than 6 months counted as durable clinical benefit, and TCR features were additionally tested against both progression-free and overall survival. Under 10 patients achieved durable clinical benefit and 15 to 20 did not. In the same patients who had TCR sequencing, pretreatment tumors also underwent whole exome sequencing and RNA sequencing. Pretreatment tumor samples, along with matched peripheral blood serially collected before and after atezolizumab treatment, were subjected to TCR sequencing. Pretreatment blood TCR-seq was available for nearly 30 patients, at least one posttreatment blood collection was obtained for some 25 patients, and tumor TCR-seq was available for some 25 patients. Results the study describes overall, beyond this receptor: Because the sample size was small (n ≈ 30) and many of the analyses were exploratory, the results are meant to be hypothesis-generating. At 3 weeks after the start of treatment, tumor-associated TCR clones in peripheral blood had expanded more in patients with durable benefit (n ≈ 24, p = 0.022). A pretreatment peripheral blood TCR clonality below the median was linked to improved progression-free and overall survival.

With respect to this clone: Its recognized antigen is unknown. Per-nucleotide qualities are absent, and no much larger clonotype sits a single base away.

The cohort comprised about 30 patients with locally advanced or metastatic urothelial carcinoma treated at Memorial Sloan Kettering on a trial protocol. Peripheral blood mononuclear cells were collected pretreatment and during treatment, with between 1 and 8 total time points per patient. The Qiagen DNeasy Blood extraction kit was used to purify genomic DNA from total PBMCs and from tumor samples. PBMCs were collected pretreatment and during treatment and were isolated and stored as previously described. To estimate absolute template abundance from read counts, synthetic TCR analog templates were spiked into each PCR. Using the immunoSEQ assay, TCRbeta CDR3 regions were amplified from genomic DNA with bias-controlled V and J gene primers. Sequencing of rearranged TCRbeta segments was performed at approximately 20X coverage. The authors' analysis ran thus. Clustering was used to correct sequencing errors, and CDR3s were annotated against IMGT to assign V, D and J genes. Only productive TCRbeta rearrangements were used in downstream analyses, excluding out-of-frame or stop-codon sequences. To compute clonality, Shannon entropy was normalized by the log of the number of unique productive sequences and then subtracted from one. Fisher's exact test with Benjamini-Hochberg correction, using a cutoff of adjusted p below 0.01, was how clones that differed between time points or between blood and tumor were identified. Drawn from immuneACCESS, this table holds only the in-frame rearrangements with V and J called that TCRdb kept. Clones are partly lost; checked studies trace under half to an unresolved V gene and leave the rest unexplained. The V and J calls and clone size were taken over from that table, and D and trimming were inferred from the DNA. The sample table shows about 83,000 clones, and about nine tenths are seen once. Roughly 5.7% of the sample is held by the ten biggest clonotypes.

The junction carries 7 bases between V and J, which are trimmed by 0 bases and 5 bases respectively. The CDR3 has 14 amino acids, counting the end cysteine and phenylalanine. Solely the CDR3 DNA is kept, with 42 bases framed from the first base. The germline V gene sets CDR1 to SGHNT and CDR2 to YENEEA. The source was PBMCs, collected around atezolizumab (anti-PD-L1) treatment. The chain employs TRBV11-3 and TRBJ2-2, with the D gene not clear enough to name. This TCR was recovered from a woman aged 70-85 years with urothelial cancer. The nucleotide sequence is TGTGCCAGCAGCTTAGACACAGTAACCGGGGAGCTGTTTTTT. Its translation reads: CASSLDTVTGELFF.